The rows below give T cell receptor beta chains drawn from one sample of a study of T cell responses to AZD1222 COVID-19 vaccine. Profiling relied on immunoSEQ multiplex PCR, and the TCRdb table lists in-frame clones only, not all of them. In the table there are just under 150,000 clones, around 84% of which are singletons. The input for sequencing was peripheral blood, taken 28 days after the second AZD1222 dose. These receptors came from an adult who received the AZD1222 COVID-19 vaccine. Both conserved end residues are part of each CDR3. D genes are given only for firm matches. Expanded clones are given a class, and other clones once, few, many or no size at all.

clone size: .; J gene: TRBJ1-1; V gene: TRBV19; D gene: .; CDR3 DNA: TGTGCCAGTAAGGGGATTTATGGGGCCAAGAACACTGAAGCTTTCTTT; CDR3 protein: CASKGIYGAKNTEAFF
clone size: .; J gene: TRBJ1-3; V gene: TRBV6-5; D gene: TRBD1; CDR3 DNA: TGTGCCAGCACCGGACAGGGAGCTGGAAACACCATATATTTT; CDR3 protein: CASTGQGAGNTIYF
clone size: .; J gene: TRBJ1-1; V gene: TRBV11-2; D gene: TRBD1; CDR3 DNA: TGTGCCAGCAGCGCGCAGGGGGCCACTGAAGCTTTCTTT; CDR3 protein: CASSAQGATEAFF
clone size: .; J gene: TRBJ1-6; V gene: TRBV28; D gene: .; CDR3 DNA: TGTGCCAGCAGTTTATTGGCTATTCGGAATTCACCCCTCCACTTT; CDR3 protein: CASSLLAIRNSPLHF
clone size: .; J gene: TRBJ2-5; V gene: TRBV6-2/TRBV6-3; D gene: .; CDR3 DNA: TGTGCCAGCAGTTCGACGGGCAGAGAGACCCAGTACTTC; CDR3 protein: CASSSTGRETQYF
clone size: once; J gene: TRBJ2-2; V gene: TRBV24-1; D gene: .; CDR3 DNA: TGTGCCACCTCCGGGGGCGGGGAGCTGTTTTTT; CDR3 protein: CATSGGGELFF
clone size: .; J gene: TRBJ1-1; V gene: TRBV29-1; D gene: .; CDR3 DNA: TGCAGCTCTACCGGGGCCCCTGAAGCTTTCTTT; CDR3 protein: CSSTGAPEAFF
clone size: few; J gene: TRBJ1-2; V gene: TRBV5-1; D gene: .; CDR3 DNA: TGCGCCAGCAGCTTCGTTGGGACCATCAACTATGGCTACACCTTC; CDR3 protein: CASSFVGTINYGYTF
clone size: .; J gene: TRBJ2-7; V gene: TRBV7-2; D gene: TRBD1; CDR3 DNA: TGTGCCAGCAGCTTAGCTGGACAGGGATCCTACGAGCAGTACTTC; CDR3 protein: CASSLAGQGSYEQYF
clone size: .; J gene: TRBJ1-6; V gene: TRBV6-5; D gene: .; CDR3 DNA: TGTGCCAGCGCCCGGGACCGAATAAATAATTCACCCCTCCACTTT; CDR3 protein: CASARDRINNSPLHF
clone size: .; J gene: TRBJ2-3; V gene: TRBV5-1; D gene: .; CDR3 DNA: TGCGCCAGCAGCACTGCTACTACAGATACGCAGTATTTT; CDR3 protein: CASSTATTDTQYF
clone size: .; J gene: TRBJ1-2; V gene: TRBV6-5; D gene: .; CDR3 DNA: TGTGCCAGCAGTTACCCAGGGGCAGCTAACTATGGCTACACCTTC; CDR3 protein: CASSYPGAANYGYTF
clone size: .; J gene: TRBJ1-1; V gene: TRBV2; D gene: .; CDR3 DNA: TGTGCCAGCAGTGGCAGGACAAACGTGAACACTGAAGCTTTCTTT; CDR3 protein: CASSGRTNVNTEAFF
clone size: .; J gene: TRBJ1-5; V gene: TRBV3-1/TRBV3-2; D gene: .; CDR3 DNA: TGTGCCAGCAGCCAAGAATGGGGGGCCCAGCATTTT; CDR3 protein: CASSQEWGAQHF
clone size: .; J gene: TRBJ1-3; V gene: TRBV2; D gene: .; CDR3 DNA: TGTGCCAGCAGTGAGCAGGGCTCGGGAAACACCATATATTTT; CDR3 protein: CASSEQGSGNTIYF
clone size: .; J gene: TRBJ1-5; V gene: TRBV6-6; D gene: .; CDR3 DNA: TGTGCCACACTACTAGGGGGCAATCAGCCCCAGCATTTT; CDR3 protein: CATLLGGNQPQHF
clone size: .; J gene: TRBJ1-3; V gene: TRBV6-5; D gene: .; CDR3 DNA: TGTGCCAGCAGTTACGTGGGGATCTCTGGAAACACCATATATTTT; CDR3 protein: CASSYVGISGNTIYF
clone size: once; J gene: TRBJ1-4; V gene: TRBV4-1; D gene: TRBD1; CDR3 DNA: TGCGCCAGCAGCCAAGTGGGCCAGGGGGTTGGAGAAAAACTGTTTTTT; CDR3 protein: CASSQVGQGVGEKLFF
clone size: .; J gene: TRBJ1-3; V gene: TRBV7-9; D gene: .; CDR3 DNA: TGTGCCAGCAGCCCCAAGGTGAGGGTTGGAAACACCATATATTTT; CDR3 protein: CASSPKVRVGNTIYF
clone size: .; J gene: TRBJ1-1; V gene: TRBV6-6; D gene: .; CDR3 DNA: TGTGCCAGCAACCGAGGGGGCACTGAAGCTTTCTTT; CDR3 protein: CASNRGGTEAFF
clone size: .; J gene: TRBJ1-1; V gene: TRBV5-1; D gene: .; CDR3 DNA: TGCGCCAGCAGCCCCGAGTGGGGGCAAGCTGAAGCTTTCTTT; CDR3 protein: CASSPEWGQAEAFF
clone size: once; J gene: TRBJ1-1; V gene: TRBV29-1; D gene: .; CDR3 DNA: TGCAGCGTTGAAGTGGGACCTTGGAACACTGAAGCTTTCTTT; CDR3 protein: CSVEVGPWNTEAFF
clone size: .; J gene: TRBJ2-7; V gene: TRBV19; D gene: TRBD2; CDR3 DNA: TGTGCCAGTAGTTCCTGGCGGGAGACCTACGAGCAGTACTTC; CDR3 protein: CASSSWRETYEQYF
clone size: .; J gene: TRBJ2-5; V gene: TRBV7-2; D gene: TRBD2; CDR3 DNA: TGTGCCAGCAGCCCCCGGACTAGCGGGGGGGCGATGACCCAGTACTTC; CDR3 protein: CASSPRTSGGAMTQYF